The 8 T cell receptor beta chains in this list originate from one sample, sequenced in a study of blood T cell repertoires in COVID-19. Sequencing was performed with immunoSEQ multiplex PCR; in TCRdb, only in-frame clones are kept and a portion is missing. The sample has about 180,000 clones; roughly nine tenths are singletons. The sample comprised peripheral blood. Receptors were obtained from a man aged 18 to 35 who had recovered from COVID-19.

The chain links TRBV28 to TRBJ2-1, with D tentatively TRBD2 (5 bases). With 6 bases removed from V and 8 bases from J, the gap between germline ends came to 8 bases. The CDR3 runs 11 residues. The germline V gene has CDR1 MDHEN and CDR2 SYDVKM. Here the CDR3 DNA reads TGTGCCAGCAGCGGAGGACATGAGCAGTTCTTC. Protein product: CASSGGHEQFF.

V usage is TRBV2 and J usage is TRBJ1-2, with a possible D match to TRBD1 (6 bases). This CDR3 has 11 amino acids. Germline V lookup: CDR1 SNHLY, CDR2 FYNNEI. V was cut by 5 bases and J by 6 bases, with 7 bases left in between. The CDR3 loop reads CASSNRDGYTF. CDR3 nucleotides: TGTGCCAGCAGTAACAGGGATGGCTACACCTTC.

The chain is built from TRBV2 and TRBJ2-7, with TRBD1 matching 8 bases. V shed 10 bases and J 0 bases; nucleotides not matched to a gene: 14. From germline, CDR1 is SNHLY and CDR2 FYNNEI. This CDR3 spans 16 amino acids. The CDR3 spells CATDHGQGYFSYEQYF. CDR3 coding DNA: TGTGCCACCGACCACGGACAGGGCTACTTCTCCTACGAGCAGTACTTC.

The chain combines TRBV7-2 with TRBJ2-4; 10 nucleotides agree with TRBD1. There are 13 residues in the CDR3. Germline V gene lookup returns CDR1 SGHTA and CDR2 FQGNSA. The V and J ends lost 5 bases and 6 bases, in that order; junction bases with no gene match: 1. This chain's CDR3 is CASSRDRGNIQYF. As DNA, the CDR3 is TGTGCCAGCAGCAGGGACAGGGGAAACATTCAGTACTTC.

The gene calls are TRBV10-3 and TRBJ2-1; maybe TRBD2 (5 bases). Trimming cost V 5 bases and J 2 bases, with 10 bases left between them. CDR3 length: 14 amino acids. Germline V gene lookup returns CDR1 ENHRY and CDR2 SYGVKD. The CDR3 region has the DNA TGTGCCATCAGTCCTGACTACACCTACAATGAGCAGTTCTTC. This sequence encodes CAISPDYTYNEQFF.

The chain couples TRBV28 to TRBJ2-6; TRBD2 matches at 7 bases. Trimming took 8 bases from V and 0 from J; bases not matched to a gene: 4. Germline values: CDR1 MDHEN, CDR2 SYDVKM. This CDR3 spans 15 amino acids. The CDR3 sequence: CASRPGGSGANVLTF. The CDR3 DNA reads TGTGCCAGCCGTCCGGGGGGCTCTGGGGCCAACGTCCTGACTTTC.

This chain connects TRBV5-6 to TRBJ1-3; 7 bases are shared with TRBD1. V lost 0 bases and J lost 0; bases outside the gene matches: 6. Germline CDR1 SGHDT, CDR2 YYEEEE. The CDR3 covers 17 residues. CDR3 amino acids: CASSLEGQVSSGNTIYF. The DNA of the CDR3 is TGTGCCAGCAGCTTGGAAGGACAGGTTTCCTCTGGAAACACCATATATTTT.

The chain has TRBV19 and TRBJ2-7, with D perhaps matching TRBD2 (6 bases). Between the trimmed V and J ends, which lost 7 bases and 6 bases, there was a span of 16 bases. The CDR3 has 13 amino acids. Per germline, CDR1 LNHDA and CDR2 SQIVND (reference sequence). This CDR3 reads CASTQQGLGEQYF. The DNA of the CDR3 is TGTGCCAGTACCCAGCAGGGACTTGGCGAGCAGTACTTC.